This TCR beta chain was captured by sequencing in a study of T cells in Graves' hyperthyroidism and ophthalmopathy (dated by TCRdb to between 2018 and 2021). Broadly, across the study: TCR V-J signatures able to tell the groups apart were searched for in a discovery cohort of 95 to 100 patients, of whom under 45 had Graves' ophthalmopathy and about 60 had stable Graves' hyperthyroidism. Prospective prediction of ophthalmopathy was tested in an independent validation cohort consisting of some 19 hyperthyroidism patients and around 16 patients who later progressed to ophthalmopathy. For training and testing, the roughly 100 patients in the discovery cohort were randomly divided in a 7:3 ratio. In over five Graves' hyperthyroidism patients, the study also compared T-cell repertoires from thyroid tissue with T-cell repertoires from blood. Once sampling was done, hyperthyroidism patients were given methimazole at a starting dose of 30 mg daily, whereas ophthalmopathy patients were given high-dose intravenous methylprednisolone. TCR Vbeta CDR3 sequencing of 130 to 150 peripheral blood samples (43 ophthalmopathy, 75 or so hyperthyroidism and some 17 progressor patients) is reported in the paper. Points the paper makes about the study in general: Most expanded thyroid clonotypes (frequency above 0.001) were also detected in blood, suggesting blood repertoires may reflect thyroid immune responses. A model built on a 13 V-J signature distinguished ophthalmopathy from stable hyperthyroidism, reaching 87.88% sensitivity and under 84% specificity in cross-validation and 80%/75% in testing. In validation, the model predicted progression to ophthalmopathy with roughly 70% sensitivity and about 72% specificity, a median of about 6.7 months before onset. No statistical method was used to set the sample size in advance, and investigators knew the group allocation.

Points on this clonotype: Its specific antigen is unknown. Per-nucleotide qualities are absent, and no much larger clonotype sits a single base away.

CDR1 and CDR2 are read off the germline V gene as SNHLY and FYNNEI. Relative to germline, V is missing 4 bases and J is missing 0 bases, with 6 bases of the junction outside any gene match. There are 17 amino acids in the CDR3, from cysteine to phenylalanine inclusive. Just the 51-base CDR3 DNA is kept, in frame starting at base 1. Amplification of TCR beta CDR3 regions was carried out from RNA transcripts. For the first round of RT-PCR on the TCR CDR3, the HTBI primer set was used together with the Qiagen OneStep RT-PCR kit. Libraries were constructed in a second round of multiplex PCR, after which size selection and purification were carried out. Libraries were sequenced paired-end with 100 bp reads on an Illumina HiSeq2000. The authors' pipeline ran thus. SOAPnuke was used to process the raw data, throwing out any read that contained adapters or uncalled bases, had a mean Phred below 15, or lacked an exact constant-primer or identifier match. COPE v1.2.5 was used to merge high-quality paired reads, and clonotypes were defined as unique nucleotide sequences. Clonotypes were aligned to IMGT TRBV, TRBD and TRBJ reference segments using MiTCR v1.1. Analysis was restricted to V-J combinations with a frequency above 0.0001, which covered 98% to 99.2% of repertoires. The TCS score was defined as the ratio of F50 (clonal expansion) to E x V (chaos), calculated using BLOSUM62-based TCRdist between CDR3 peptides within each V-J. Welch's t-statistics and random forest reduced around 520 V-J features to roughly 13, which were used in a naive Bayes classifier (R e1071). The Morisita-Horn index was used to measure how similar the thyroid and blood repertoires were. TCRdb's own reprocessing of the public reads used fastp at Q25 and MiXCR and kept productive beta chains. Each entry merges the rows of one CDR3 protein and shows their most common DNA and genes. The V and J calls and clone size come from TCRdb's table, not from the authors' own analysis. A total of 500,000 to 800,000 distinct CDR3 sequences appear in this sample, 45% of them only once. Under 8.5% of the sample rests with the top ten.

Patients with uncontrolled infections, other autoimmune diseases, pregnancy or lactation were excluded. Diagnoses were established on the basis of clinical symptoms, serum thyroxine and TRAb, thyroid ultrasound, and orbital computed tomography. Total RNA was extracted with Trizol reagent, and quality was checked on an Agilent 2100 Bioanalyzer. The TCR originated in an adult man with Graves' disease, either hyperthyroidism or ophthalmopathy (not recorded which). The sequenced material came from peripheral blood or thyroid tissue (not recorded which). The chain is made from TRBV2 and TRBJ1-4, with 9 bases in between that match TRBD1. The nucleotide sequence is given as TGTGCCAGCAGTGGTGGGGACAGGGTTGCAACTAATGAAAAACTGTTTTTT. Translated, this gives CASSGGDRVATNEKLFF.